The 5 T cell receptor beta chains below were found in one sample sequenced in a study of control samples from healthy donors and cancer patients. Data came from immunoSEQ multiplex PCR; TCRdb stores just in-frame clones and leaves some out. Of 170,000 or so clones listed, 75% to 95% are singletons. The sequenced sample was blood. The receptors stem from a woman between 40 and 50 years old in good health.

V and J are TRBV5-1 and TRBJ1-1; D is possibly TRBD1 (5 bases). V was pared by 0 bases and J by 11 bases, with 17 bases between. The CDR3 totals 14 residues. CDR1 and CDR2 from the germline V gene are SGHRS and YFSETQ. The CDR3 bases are TGCGCCAGCAGCTTGGAAAGGGGCGGCATGGGCGCTTTCTTT. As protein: CASSLERGGMGAFF.

The chain's CDR3 is CASTQLAGSSYNEQFF. The CDR3 DNA reads TGTGCCAGTACCCAACTAGCGGGTAGCTCCTACAATGAGCAGTTCTTC. The chain joins TRBV19 to TRBJ2-1, with 9 bases fitting TRBD2. This CDR3 spans 16 amino acids. V shed 7 bases, J shed 0 bases, and the junction held 7 bases outside the gene matches. Germline-derived CDR1 and CDR2 are LNHDA and SQIVND (reference sequence).

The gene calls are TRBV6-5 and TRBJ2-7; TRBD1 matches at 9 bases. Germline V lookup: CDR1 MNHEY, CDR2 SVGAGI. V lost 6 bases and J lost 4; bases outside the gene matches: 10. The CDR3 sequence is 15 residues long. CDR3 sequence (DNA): TGTGCCAGCAGAAGACAGGGGGTGTTAGTTTACGAGCAGTACTTC. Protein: CASRRQGVLVYEQYF.

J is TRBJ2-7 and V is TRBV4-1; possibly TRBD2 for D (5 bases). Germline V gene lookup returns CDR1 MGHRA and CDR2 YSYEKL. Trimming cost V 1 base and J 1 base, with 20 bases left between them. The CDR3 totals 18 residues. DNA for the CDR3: TGCGCCAGCAGCCAAGCTGCCCTCCCGGGGATGTTTTCCTACGAGCAGTACTTC. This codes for CASSQAALPGMFSYEQYF.

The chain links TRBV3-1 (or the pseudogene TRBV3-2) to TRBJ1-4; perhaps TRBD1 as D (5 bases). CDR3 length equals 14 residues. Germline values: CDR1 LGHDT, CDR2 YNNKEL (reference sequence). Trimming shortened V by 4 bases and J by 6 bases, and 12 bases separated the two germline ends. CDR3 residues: CASSLRDRDEKLFF. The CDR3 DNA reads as TGTGCCAGCAGCCTCAGGGATCGTGATGAAAAACTGTTTTTT.